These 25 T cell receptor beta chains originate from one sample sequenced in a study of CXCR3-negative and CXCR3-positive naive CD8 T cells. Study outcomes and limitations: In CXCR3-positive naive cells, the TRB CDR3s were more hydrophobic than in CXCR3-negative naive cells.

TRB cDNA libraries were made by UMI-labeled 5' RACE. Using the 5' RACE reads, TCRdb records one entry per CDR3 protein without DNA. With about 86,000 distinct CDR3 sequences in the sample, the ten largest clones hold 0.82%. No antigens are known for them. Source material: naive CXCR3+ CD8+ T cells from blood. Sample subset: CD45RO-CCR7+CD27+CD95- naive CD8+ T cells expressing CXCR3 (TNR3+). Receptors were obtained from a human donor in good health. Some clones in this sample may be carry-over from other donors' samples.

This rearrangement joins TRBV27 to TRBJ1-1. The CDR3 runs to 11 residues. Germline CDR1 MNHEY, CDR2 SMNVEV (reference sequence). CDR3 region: CASRRNTEAFF.

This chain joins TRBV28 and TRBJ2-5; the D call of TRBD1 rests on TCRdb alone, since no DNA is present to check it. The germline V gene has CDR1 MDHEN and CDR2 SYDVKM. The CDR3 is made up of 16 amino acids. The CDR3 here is CASTTLEGWGQETQYF.

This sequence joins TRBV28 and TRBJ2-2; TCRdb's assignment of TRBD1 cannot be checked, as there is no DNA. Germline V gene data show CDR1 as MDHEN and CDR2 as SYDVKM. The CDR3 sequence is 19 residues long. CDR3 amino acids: CASSLSVVGQGPDTGELFF.

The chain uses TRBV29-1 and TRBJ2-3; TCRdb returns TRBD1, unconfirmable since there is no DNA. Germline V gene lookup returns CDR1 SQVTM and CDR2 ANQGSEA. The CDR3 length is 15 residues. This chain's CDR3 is CSVEDLEGARDTQYF.

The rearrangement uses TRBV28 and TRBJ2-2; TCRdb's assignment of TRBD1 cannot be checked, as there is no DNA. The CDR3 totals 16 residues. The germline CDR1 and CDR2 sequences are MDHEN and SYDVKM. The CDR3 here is CASSFSGQGGTGELFF. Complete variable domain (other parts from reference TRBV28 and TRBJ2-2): DVKVTQSSRYLVKRTGEKVFLECVQDMDHENMFWYRQDPGLGLRLIYFSYDVKMKEKGDIPEGYSVSREKKERFSLILESASTNQTSMYLCASSFSGQGGTGELFFGEGSRLTVL.

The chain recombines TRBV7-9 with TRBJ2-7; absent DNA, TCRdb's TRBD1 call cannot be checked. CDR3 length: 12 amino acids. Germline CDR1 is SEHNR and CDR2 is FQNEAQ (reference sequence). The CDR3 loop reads CASGGGAYEQYF.

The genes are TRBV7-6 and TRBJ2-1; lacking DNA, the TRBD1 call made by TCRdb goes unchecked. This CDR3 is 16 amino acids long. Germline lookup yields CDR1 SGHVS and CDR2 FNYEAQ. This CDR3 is CASSPFGDRSNNEQFF.

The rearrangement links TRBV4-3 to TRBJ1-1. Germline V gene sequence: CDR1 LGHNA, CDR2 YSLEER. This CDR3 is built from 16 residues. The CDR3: CASSQDGRGGNTEAFF.

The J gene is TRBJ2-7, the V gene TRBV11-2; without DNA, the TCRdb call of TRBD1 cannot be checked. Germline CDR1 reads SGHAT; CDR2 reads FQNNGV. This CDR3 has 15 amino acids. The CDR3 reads CASSFPRDNAYEQYF.

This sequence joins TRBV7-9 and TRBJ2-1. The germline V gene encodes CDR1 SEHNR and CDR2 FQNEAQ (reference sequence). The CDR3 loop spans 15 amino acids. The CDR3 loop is CASRSSGRASDEQFF. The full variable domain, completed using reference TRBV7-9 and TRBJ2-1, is DTGVSQNPRHKITKRGQNVTFRCDPISEHNRLYWYRQTLGQGPEFLTYFQNEAQLEKSRLLSDRFSAERPKGSFSTLEIQRTEQGDSAMYLCASRSSGRASDEQFFGPGTRLTVL.

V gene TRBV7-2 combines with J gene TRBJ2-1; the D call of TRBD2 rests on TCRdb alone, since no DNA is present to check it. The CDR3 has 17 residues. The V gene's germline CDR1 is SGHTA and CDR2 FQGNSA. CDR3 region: CASSSGERESSYNEQFF.

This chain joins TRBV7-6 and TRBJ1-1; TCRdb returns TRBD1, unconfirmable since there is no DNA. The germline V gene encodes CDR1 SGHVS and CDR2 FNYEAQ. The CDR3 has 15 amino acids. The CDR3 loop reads CASSPDPDRVGEAFF.

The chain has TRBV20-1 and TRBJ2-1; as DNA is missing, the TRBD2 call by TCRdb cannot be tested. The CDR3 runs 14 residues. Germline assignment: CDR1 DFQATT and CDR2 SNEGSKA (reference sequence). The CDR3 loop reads CSAPSWESSNEQFF.

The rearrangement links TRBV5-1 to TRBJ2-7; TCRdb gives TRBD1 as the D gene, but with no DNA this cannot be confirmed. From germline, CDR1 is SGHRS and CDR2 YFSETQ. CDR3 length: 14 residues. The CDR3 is CASSSTGQPYEQYF.

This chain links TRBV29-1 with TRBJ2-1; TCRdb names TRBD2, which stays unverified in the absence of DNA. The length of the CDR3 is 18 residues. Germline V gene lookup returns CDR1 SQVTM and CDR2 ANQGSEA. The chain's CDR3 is CSPYPTGTSGRGGNEQFF.

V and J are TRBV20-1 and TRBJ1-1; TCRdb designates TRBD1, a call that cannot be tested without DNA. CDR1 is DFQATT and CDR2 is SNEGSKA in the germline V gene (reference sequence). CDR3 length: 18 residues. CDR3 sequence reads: CSARALGTGDVPPTEAFF.

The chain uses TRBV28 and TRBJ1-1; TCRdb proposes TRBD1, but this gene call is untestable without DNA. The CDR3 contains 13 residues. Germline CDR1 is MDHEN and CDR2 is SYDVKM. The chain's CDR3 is CASSFVGDDEAFF.

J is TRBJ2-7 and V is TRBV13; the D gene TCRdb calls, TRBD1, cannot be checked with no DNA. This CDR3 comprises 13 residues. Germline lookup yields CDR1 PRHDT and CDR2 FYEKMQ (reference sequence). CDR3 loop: CASSPKGAGEQYF.

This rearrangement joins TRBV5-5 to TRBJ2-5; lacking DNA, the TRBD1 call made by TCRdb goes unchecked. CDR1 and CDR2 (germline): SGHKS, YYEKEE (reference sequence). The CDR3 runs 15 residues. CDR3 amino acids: CASSLEGFSTETQYF.

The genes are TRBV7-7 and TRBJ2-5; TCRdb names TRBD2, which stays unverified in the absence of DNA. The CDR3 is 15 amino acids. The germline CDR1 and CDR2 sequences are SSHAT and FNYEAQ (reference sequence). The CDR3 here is CASSPGLREGKTQYF.

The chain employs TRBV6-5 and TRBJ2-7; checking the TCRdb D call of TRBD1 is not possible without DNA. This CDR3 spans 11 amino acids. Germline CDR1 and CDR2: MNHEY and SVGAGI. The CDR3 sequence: CASVGGGEQYF.

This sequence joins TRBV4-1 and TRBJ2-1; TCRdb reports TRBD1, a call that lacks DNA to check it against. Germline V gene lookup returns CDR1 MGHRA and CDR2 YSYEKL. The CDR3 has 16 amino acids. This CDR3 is CASSQGLGALMNEHLF.

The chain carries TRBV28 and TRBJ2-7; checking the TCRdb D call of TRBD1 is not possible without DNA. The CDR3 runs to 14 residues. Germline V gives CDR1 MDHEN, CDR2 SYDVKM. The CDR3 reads CAIATGGLSYEQYF.

This CDR3 is CASSFSRNTEAFF. The V call is TRBV7-7, the J call TRBJ1-1. The CDR3 runs 13 residues. In germline, CDR1 is SSHAT, CDR2 FNYEAQ (reference sequence).

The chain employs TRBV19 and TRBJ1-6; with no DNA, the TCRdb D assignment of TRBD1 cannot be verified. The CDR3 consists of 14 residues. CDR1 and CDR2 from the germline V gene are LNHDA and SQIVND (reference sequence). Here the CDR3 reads CASSILGDGSPLHF.